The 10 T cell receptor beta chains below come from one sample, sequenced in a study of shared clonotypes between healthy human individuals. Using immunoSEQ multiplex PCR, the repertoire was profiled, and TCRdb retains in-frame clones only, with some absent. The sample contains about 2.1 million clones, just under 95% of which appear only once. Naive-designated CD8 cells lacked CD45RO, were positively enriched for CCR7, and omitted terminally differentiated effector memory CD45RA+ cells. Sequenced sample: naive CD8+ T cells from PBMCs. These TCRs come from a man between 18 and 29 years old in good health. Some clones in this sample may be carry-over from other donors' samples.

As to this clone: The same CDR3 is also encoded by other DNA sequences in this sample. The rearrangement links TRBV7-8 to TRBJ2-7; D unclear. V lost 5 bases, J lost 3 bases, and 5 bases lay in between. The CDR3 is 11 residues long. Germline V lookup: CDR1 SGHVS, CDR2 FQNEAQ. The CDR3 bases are TGTGCCAGCAGCATTAGCTACGAGCAGTACTTC. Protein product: CASSISYEQYF.

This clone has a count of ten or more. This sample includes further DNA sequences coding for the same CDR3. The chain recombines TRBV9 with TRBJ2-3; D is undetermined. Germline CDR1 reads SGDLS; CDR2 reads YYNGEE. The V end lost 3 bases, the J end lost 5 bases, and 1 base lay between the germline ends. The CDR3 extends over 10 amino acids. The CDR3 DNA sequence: TGTGCCAGCAGCGGAGATACGCAGTATTTT. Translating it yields CASSGDTQYF.

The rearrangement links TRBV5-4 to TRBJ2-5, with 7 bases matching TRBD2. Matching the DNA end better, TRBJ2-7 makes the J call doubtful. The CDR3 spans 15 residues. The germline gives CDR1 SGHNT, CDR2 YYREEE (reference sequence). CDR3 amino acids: CASSFRRERNYEQYF. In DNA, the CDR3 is TGTGCCAGCAGCTTCAGGCGGGAGAGAAACTACGAGCAGTACTTC.

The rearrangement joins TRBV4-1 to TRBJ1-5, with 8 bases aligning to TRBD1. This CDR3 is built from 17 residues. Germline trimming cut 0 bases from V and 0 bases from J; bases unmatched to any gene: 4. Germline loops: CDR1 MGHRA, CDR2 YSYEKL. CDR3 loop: CASSQDWGTGSNQPQHF. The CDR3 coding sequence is TGCGCCAGCAGCCAAGATTGGGGGACAGGTAGCAATCAGCCCCAGCATTTT.

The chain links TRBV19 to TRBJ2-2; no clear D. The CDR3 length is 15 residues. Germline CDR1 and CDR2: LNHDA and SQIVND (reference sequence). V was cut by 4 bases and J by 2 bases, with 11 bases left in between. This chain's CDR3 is CASSTYSLNTGELFF. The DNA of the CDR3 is TGTGCCAGTAGTACGTACAGTTTAAACACCGGGGAGCTGTTTTTT.

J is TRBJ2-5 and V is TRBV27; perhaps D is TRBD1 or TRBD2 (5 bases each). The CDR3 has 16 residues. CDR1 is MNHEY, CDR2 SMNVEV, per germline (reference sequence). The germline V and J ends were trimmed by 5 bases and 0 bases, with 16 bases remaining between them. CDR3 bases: TGTGCCAGCAGTCCCGGGGCAGGAGAGTACCAAGAGACCCAGTACTTC. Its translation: CASSPGAGEYQETQYF.

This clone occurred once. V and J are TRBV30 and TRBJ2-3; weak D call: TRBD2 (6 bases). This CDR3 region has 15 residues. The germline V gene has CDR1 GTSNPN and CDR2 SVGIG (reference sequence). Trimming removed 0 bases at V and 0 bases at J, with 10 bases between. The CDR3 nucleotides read TGTGCCTGGAGTGTCTTAGCGGATAGCACAGATACGCAGTATTTT. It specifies CAWSVLADSTDTQYF.

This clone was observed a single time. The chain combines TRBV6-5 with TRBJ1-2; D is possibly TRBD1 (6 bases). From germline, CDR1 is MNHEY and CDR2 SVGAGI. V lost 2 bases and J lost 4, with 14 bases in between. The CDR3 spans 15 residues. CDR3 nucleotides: TGTGCCAGCAGTTACCAATCGGACAGCTTCTATGGCTACACCTTC. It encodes CASSYQSDSFYGYTF.

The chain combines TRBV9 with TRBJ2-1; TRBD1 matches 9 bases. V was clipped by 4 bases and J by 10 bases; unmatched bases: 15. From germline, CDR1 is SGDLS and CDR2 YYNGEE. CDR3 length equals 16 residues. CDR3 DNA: TGTGCCAGCAGCCCAATGGGGGGGACAGGGTTGAACGAGCAGTTCTTC. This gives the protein CASSPMGGTGLNEQFF. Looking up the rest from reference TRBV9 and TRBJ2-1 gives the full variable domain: DSGVTQTPKHLITATGQRVTLRCSPRSGDLSVYWYQQSLDQGLQFLIQYYNGEERAKGNILERFSAQQFPDLHSELNLSSLELGDSALYFCASSPMGGTGLNEQFFGPGTRLTVL.

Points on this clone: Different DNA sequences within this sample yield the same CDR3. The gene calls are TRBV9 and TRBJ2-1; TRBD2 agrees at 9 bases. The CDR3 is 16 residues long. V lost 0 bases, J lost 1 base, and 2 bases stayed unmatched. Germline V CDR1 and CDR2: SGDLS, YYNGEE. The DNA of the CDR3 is TGTGCCAGCAGCGTAGGGCGGGGGGGTTCCTACAATGAGCAGTTCTTC. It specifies CASSVGRGGSYNEQFF.